These 14 T cell receptor beta chains originate from one sample sequenced in a study of cytomegalovirus exposure and HLA in healthy donors. Primers included in the PCR were 60 Vbeta and 13 Jbeta primers. Clones were sequenced by immunoSEQ multiplex PCR, and TCRdb holds only the in-frame ones, with some missing. The sample shows roughly 130,000 clones, around 69% of them seen only once. The specimen sequenced was PBMCs. The receptors were gathered from a human donor in good health.

The CDR3 spells CASGFDREKQFF. The CDR3 DNA is TGTGCTAGTGGTTTCGACAGGGAGAAGCAGTTCTTC. The V and J genes are TRBV12-5 and TRBJ2-1; 7 positions match TRBD1. Germline V gene sequence: CDR1 LGHNT, CDR2 FRNRAP. The CDR3 runs 12 residues. The trim removed 3 bases at V and 11 bases at J, leaving 4 bases unmatched.

This clone was recorded once. The V gene is TRBV28, the J gene TRBJ2-3; the match to TRBD1 covers 7 bases. Germline loops: CDR1 MDHEN, CDR2 SYDVKM. V was pared by 4 bases and J by 15 bases, with 13 bases of the junction left unmatched. The CDR3 runs 13 residues. Written as DNA, the CDR3 is TGTGCCAGCAGTTCCGGGACAGCCAAATCGGGATATTTT. Its translation: CASSSGTAKSGYF.

The chain combines TRBV29-1 with TRBJ2-5; 7 bases agree with TRBD1. The CDR3 spans 15 residues. The V gene end was trimmed by 4 bases and the J gene end by 1 base; junction bases not matched to a gene: 9. CDR1 SQVTM and CDR2 ANQGSEA come from the germline V gene. CDR3 nucleotides: TGCAGCGTTGCTACGGGACAGTCCCCCCAAGAGACCCAGTACTTC. Translating gives CSVATGQSPQETQYF.

This CDR3 is CASTVTGDTFTNEKLFF. CDR3 bases: TGTGCCAGCACCGTGACAGGGGATACCTTCACTAATGAAAAACTGTTTTTT. The rearrangement uses TRBV5-6 and TRBJ1-4; 8 bases line up with TRBD1. CDR3 length equals 17 residues. Trimming took 6 bases from V and 2 from J; bases not matched to a gene: 12. Germline assignment: CDR1 SGHDT and CDR2 YYEEEE.

The chain joins TRBV6-5 to TRBJ1-1; tentatively, D is TRBD1 (5 bases). Germline CDR1 is MNHEY and CDR2 is SVGAGI. Deletions cut 7 bases from V and 0 bases from J, with 15 bases between. This CDR3 has 15 amino acids. This CDR3 is CASTNTGEMNTEAFF. Here the CDR3 DNA reads TGTGCCAGCACCAACACGGGGGAGATGAACACTGAAGCTTTCTTT.

The chain joins TRBV30 to TRBJ2-2, with a possible D match to TRBD2 (5 bases). Germline-derived CDR1 and CDR2 are GTSNPN and SVGIG (reference sequence). The CDR3 runs 15 residues. V lost 0 bases and J lost 3, with 11 bases in between. CDR3 nucleotides: TGTGCCTGGAGTGTACGACGGGGTCACACCGGGGAGCTGTTTTTT. This sequence encodes CAWSVRRGHTGELFF.

The chain has TRBV28 and TRBJ1-2; 12 positions match TRBD1. The CDR3 is 17 amino acids. Germline CDR1 is MDHEN and CDR2 is SYDVKM. V shed 3 bases and J 0 bases; nucleotides not matched to a gene: 5. CDR3 coding DNA: TGTGCCAGCAGTTTCGGGACAGGGGGCATCCCTAACTATGGCTACACCTTC. It yields the protein CASSFGTGGIPNYGYTF.

The chain combines TRBV29-1 with TRBJ1-1; 7 bases fit TRBD1. Germline V lookup: CDR1 SQVTM, CDR2 ANQGSEA. The CDR3 spans 12 residues. V shed 4 bases and J 4 bases; nucleotides not matched to a gene: 3. The CDR3 here is CSVGGQTTEAFF. DNA of the CDR3: TGCAGCGTTGGGGGACAGACCACTGAAGCTTTCTTT.

CDR3 sequence: CAISGGLAGGLETQYF. Here the CDR3 DNA reads TGTGCCATCAGTGGGGGACTAGCGGGAGGACTGGAGACCCAGTACTTC. The V gene is TRBV10-3, the J gene TRBJ2-5; 15 bases fit TRBD2. The ends lost 4 bases at V and 5 bases at J; junction bases unmatched: 5. From germline, CDR1 is ENHRY and CDR2 SYGVKD. The CDR3 spans 16 residues.

The table lists this clone with a count of one. CDR3 bases: TGCGCCAGCAGCCCCCGGACAGGCGCGGAGCTGTTTTTT. This gives the protein CASSPRTGAELFF. This chain uses TRBV5-1 with TRBJ2-2; TRBD1 agrees at 7 bases. The CDR3 has 13 residues. V gave up 4 bases and J gave up 10 bases; unmatched junction bases: 7. From germline, CDR1 is SGHRS and CDR2 YFSETQ.

This clone was detected only a few times. This chain uses TRBV7-2 with TRBJ2-3; a weak D match, TRBD1 (5 bases). V was cut by 2 bases and J by 7 bases, with 10 bases left in between. Germline V gene data show CDR1 as SGHTA and CDR2 as FQGNSA. The CDR3 extends over 13 amino acids. The CDR3 DNA sequence: TGTGCCAGCAGCTTAATAAGGGGTAATACGCAGTATTTT. It translates to CASSLIRGNTQYF.

This sequence joins TRBV27 and TRBJ1-1, with unresolved D. V lost 3 bases, J lost 3 bases, and 11 bases lay in between. The V gene's germline CDR1 is MNHEY and CDR2 SMNVEV (reference sequence). This CDR3 is 14 amino acids long. The DNA of the CDR3 is TGTGCCAGCAGTTTCAGGATGTCCGACACTGAAGCTTTCTTT. Translated, it gives CASSFRMSDTEAFF.

The chain joins TRBV28 to TRBJ2-5, with D possibly being TRBD1 (5 bases). V dropped 2 bases and J dropped 5 bases, with 12 bases sitting between them. CDR3 length: 14 amino acids. Germline V CDR1 and CDR2: MDHEN, SYDVKM. DNA for the CDR3: TGTGCCAGCAGTTTAGCCAGGCCAGGGGAGACCCAGTACTTC. It translates to CASSLARPGETQYF.

The V and J genes are TRBV2 and TRBJ1-1, with D possibly being TRBD1 (5 bases). Germline V gene data show CDR1 as SNHLY and CDR2 as FYNNEI. The ends were cut back, 0 bases at V and 10 bases at J, with 6 bases in the middle. CDR3 length equals 11 residues. CDR3 nucleotide sequence: TGTGCCAGCAGTGAAGCGGGGGGAGCTTTCTTT. Encoded protein: CASSEAGGAFF.